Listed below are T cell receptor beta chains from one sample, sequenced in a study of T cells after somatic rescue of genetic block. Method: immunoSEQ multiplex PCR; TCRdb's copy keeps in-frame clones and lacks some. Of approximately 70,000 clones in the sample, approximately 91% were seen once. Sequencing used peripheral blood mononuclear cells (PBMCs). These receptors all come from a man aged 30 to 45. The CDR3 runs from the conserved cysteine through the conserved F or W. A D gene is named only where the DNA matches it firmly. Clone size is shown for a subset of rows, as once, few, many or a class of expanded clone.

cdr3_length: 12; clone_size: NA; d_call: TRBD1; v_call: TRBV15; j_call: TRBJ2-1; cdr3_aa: CATSGQGTEQFF; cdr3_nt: TGTGCCACCAGCGGACAGGGGACTGAGCAGTTCTTC
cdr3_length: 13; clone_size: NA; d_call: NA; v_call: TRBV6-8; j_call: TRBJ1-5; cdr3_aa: CASSYVGTQPQHF; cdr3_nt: TGTGCCAGCAGTTACGTGGGGACTCAGCCCCAGCATTTT
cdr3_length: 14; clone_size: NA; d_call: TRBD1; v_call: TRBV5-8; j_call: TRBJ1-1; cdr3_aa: CASSRTGFATEAFF; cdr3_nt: TGTGCCAGCAGCAGGACAGGGTTCGCCACTGAAGCTTTCTTT
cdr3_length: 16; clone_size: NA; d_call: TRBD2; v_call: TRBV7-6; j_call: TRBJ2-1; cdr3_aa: CASSSTSGSHYNEQFF; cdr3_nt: TGTGCCAGCAGCTCAACTAGCGGGAGTCACTACAATGAGCAGTTCTTC
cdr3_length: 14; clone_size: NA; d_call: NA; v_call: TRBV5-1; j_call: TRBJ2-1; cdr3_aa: CASSLVQTGNEQFF; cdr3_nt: TGCGCCAGCAGCTTGGTACAAACTGGGAATGAGCAGTTCTTC
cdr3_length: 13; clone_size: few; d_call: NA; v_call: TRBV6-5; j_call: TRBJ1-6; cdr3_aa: CASMSGTGSPLHF; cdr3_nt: TGTGCCAGCATGTCGGGAACGGGGTCACCCCTCCACTTT
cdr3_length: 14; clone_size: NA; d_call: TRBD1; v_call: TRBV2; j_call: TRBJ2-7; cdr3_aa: CASREQGAAYEQYF; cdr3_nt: TGTGCCAGCAGAGAACAGGGGGCCGCCTACGAGCAGTACTTC
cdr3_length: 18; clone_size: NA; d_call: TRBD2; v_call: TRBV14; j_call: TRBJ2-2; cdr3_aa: CASSQGTGLAGNTGELFF; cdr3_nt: TGTGCCAGCAGCCAAGGAACGGGACTAGCGGGAAACACCGGGGAGCTGTTTTTT
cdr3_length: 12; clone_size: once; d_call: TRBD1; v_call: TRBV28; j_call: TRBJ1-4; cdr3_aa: CASRIQGKKLFF; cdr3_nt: TGTGCCAGCAGGATACAGGGGAAAAAACTGTTTTTT
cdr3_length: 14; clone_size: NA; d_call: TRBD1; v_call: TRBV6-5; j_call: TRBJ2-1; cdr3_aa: CASSQYGTANEQFF; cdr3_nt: TGTGCCAGCAGTCAATATGGGACAGCCAATGAGCAGTTCTTC
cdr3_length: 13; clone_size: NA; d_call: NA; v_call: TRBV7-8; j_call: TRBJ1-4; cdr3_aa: CASSPGTDEKLFF; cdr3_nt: TGTGCCAGCAGCCCCGGGACTGATGAAAAACTGTTTTTT
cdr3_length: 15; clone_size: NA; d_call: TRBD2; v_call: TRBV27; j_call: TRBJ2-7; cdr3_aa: CASSSRRASGYEQYF; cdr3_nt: TGTGCCAGCAGTTCCCGAAGGGCTAGCGGCTACGAGCAGTACTTC
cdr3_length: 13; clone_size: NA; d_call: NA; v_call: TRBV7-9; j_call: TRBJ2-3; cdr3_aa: CASSRLGTDTQYF; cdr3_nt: TGTGCCAGCAGCCGCCTGGGCACAGATACGCAGTATTTT
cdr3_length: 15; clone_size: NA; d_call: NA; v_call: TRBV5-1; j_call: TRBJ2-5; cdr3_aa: CASSLDPTGQETQYF; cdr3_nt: TGCGCCAGCAGCTTGGACCCGACGGGACAAGAGACCCAGTACTTC
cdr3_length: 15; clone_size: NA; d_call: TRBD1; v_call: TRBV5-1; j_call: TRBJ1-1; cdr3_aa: CASSLAGTANTEAFF; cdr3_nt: TGCGCCAGCAGCTTGGCGGGGACAGCGAACACTGAAGCTTTCTTT
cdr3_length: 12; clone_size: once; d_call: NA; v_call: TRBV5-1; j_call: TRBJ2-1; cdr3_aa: CASSVPPNEQFF; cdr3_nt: TGCGCCAGCAGCGTCCCCCCCAATGAGCAGTTCTTC
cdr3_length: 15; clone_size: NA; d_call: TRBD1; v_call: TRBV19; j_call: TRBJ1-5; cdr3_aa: CASSIGQGILQPQHF; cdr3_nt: TGTGCCAGTAGTATAGGACAGGGAATTCTTCAGCCCCAGCATTTT
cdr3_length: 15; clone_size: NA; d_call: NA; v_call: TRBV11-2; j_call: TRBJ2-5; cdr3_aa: CASSLSAGSQETQYF; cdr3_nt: TGTGCCAGCAGCTTGAGTGCGGGTTCTCAAGAGACCCAGTACTTC
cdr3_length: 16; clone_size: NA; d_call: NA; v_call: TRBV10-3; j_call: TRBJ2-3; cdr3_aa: CAISVTSGTYTDTQYF; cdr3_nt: TGTGCCATCAGTGTAACTTCCGGGACGTACACAGATACGCAGTATTTT
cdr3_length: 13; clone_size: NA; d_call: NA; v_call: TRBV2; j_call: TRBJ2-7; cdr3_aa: CASGAIFAYEQYF; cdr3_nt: TGTGCCAGCGGGGCAATCTTCGCTTACGAGCAGTACTTC
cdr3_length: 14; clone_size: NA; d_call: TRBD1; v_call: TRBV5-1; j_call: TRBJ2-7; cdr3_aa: CASSGTAASYEQYF; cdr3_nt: TGCGCCAGCAGCGGGACAGCCGCATCCTACGAGCAGTACTTC
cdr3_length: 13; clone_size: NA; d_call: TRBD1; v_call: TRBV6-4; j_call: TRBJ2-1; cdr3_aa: CASSETDRDEQFF; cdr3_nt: TGTGCCAGCAGTGAAACGGACAGGGATGAGCAGTTCTTC
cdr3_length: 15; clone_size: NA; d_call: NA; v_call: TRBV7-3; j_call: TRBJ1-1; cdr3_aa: CASSPLSAMNTEAFF; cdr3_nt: TGTGCCAGCAGCCCCCTGTCAGCCATGAACACTGAAGCTTTCTTT
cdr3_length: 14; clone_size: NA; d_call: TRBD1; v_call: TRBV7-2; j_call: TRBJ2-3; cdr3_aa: CATVDRGGADTQYF; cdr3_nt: TGTGCCACCGTGGACAGGGGTGGGGCAGATACGCAGTATTTT
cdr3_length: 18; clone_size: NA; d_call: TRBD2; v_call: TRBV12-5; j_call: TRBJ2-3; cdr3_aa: CASAPGTSGGPGTDTQYF; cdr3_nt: TGTGCTAGTGCCCCGGGGACTAGCGGGGGGCCCGGCACAGATACGCAGTATTTT
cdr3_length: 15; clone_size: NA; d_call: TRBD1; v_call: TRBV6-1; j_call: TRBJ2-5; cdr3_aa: CASSDGTGYQETQYF; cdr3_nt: TGTGCCAGCAGTGACGGGACAGGGTACCAAGAGACCCAGTACTTC
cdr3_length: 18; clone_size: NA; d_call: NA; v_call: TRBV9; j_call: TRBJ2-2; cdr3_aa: CASSGRAGPGWGTGELFF; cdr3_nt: TGTGCCAGCAGCGGACGGGCGGGACCCGGCTGGGGCACCGGGGAGCTGTTTTTT
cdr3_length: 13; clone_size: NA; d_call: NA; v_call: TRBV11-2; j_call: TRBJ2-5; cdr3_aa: CASSLGEKETQYF; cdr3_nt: TGTGCCAGCAGCCTCGGAGAAAAAGAGACCCAGTACTTC